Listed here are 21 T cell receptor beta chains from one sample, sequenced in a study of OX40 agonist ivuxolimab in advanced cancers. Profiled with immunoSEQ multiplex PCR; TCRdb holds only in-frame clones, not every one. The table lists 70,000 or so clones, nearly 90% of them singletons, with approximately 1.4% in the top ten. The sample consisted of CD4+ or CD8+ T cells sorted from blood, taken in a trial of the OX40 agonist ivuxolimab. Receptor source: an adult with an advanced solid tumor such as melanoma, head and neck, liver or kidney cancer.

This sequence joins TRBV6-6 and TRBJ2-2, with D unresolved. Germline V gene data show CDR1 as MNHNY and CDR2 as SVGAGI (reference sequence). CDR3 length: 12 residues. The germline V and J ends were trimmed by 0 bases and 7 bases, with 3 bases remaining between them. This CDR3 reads CASSYSIGELFF. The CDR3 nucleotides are TGTGCCAGCAGTTACTCGATCGGGGAGCTGTTTTTT.

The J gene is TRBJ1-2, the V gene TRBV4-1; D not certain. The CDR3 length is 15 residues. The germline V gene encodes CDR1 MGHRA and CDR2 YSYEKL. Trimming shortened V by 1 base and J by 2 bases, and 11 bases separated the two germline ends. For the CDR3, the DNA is TGCGCCAGCAGCCAAGGGAGAGCCGCGAACTATGGCTACACCTTC. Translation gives CASSQGRAANYGYTF.

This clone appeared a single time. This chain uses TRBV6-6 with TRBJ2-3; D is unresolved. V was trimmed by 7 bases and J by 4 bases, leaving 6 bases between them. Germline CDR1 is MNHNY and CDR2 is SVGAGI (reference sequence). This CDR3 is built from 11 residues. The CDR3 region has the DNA TGTGCCAGCAAGTGGGCAGATACGCAGTATTTT. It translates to CASKWADTQYF.

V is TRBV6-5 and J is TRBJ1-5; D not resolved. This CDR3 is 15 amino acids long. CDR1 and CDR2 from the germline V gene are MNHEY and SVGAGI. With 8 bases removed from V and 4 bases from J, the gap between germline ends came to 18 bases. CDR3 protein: CASRGSFERNQPQHF. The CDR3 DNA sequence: TGTGCCAGCCGGGGAAGTTTCGAGCGAAATCAGCCCCAGCATTTT.

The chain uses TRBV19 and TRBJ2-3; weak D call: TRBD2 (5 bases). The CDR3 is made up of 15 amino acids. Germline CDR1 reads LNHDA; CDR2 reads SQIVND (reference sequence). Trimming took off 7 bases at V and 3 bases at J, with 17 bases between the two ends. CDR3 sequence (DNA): TGTGCCAGTAACGAGAGGGATGCATGGACAGATACGCAGTATTTT. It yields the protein CASNERDAWTDTQYF.

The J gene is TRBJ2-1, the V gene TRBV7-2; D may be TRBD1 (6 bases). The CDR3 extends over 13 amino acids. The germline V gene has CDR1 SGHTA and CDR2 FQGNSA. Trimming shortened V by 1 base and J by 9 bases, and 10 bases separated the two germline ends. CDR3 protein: CASSLDRAGEQFF. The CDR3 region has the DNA TGTGCCAGCAGCTTAGACAGGGCGGGTGAGCAGTTCTTC.

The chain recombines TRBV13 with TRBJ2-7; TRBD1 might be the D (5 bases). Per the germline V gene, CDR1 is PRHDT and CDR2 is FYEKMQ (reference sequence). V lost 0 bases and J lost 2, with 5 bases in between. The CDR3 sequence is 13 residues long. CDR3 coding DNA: TGTGCCAGCAGCTTAGGGACAGCCTACGAGCAGTACTTC. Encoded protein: CASSLGTAYEQYF.

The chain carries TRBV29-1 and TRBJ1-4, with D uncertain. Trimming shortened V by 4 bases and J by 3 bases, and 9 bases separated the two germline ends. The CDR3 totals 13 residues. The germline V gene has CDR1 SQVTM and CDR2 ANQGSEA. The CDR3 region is CSVARQANEKLFF. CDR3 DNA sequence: TGCAGCGTTGCCAGGCAGGCTAATGAAAAACTGTTTTTT.

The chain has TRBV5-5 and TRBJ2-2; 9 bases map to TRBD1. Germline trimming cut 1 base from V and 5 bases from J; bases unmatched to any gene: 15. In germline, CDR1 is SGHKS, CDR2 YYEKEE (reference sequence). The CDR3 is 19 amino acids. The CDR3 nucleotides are TGTGCCAGCAGCTTGAGAATTATCGTACAGGGGGCTGGTACCGGGGAGCTGTTTTTT. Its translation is CASSLRIIVQGAGTGELFF. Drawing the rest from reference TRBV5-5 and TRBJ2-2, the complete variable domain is DAGVTQSPTHLIKTRGQQVTLRCSPISGHKSVSWYQQVLGQGPQFIFQYYEKEERGRGNFPDRFSARQFPNYSSELNVNALLLGDSALYLCASSLRIIVQGAGTGELFFGEGSRLTVL.

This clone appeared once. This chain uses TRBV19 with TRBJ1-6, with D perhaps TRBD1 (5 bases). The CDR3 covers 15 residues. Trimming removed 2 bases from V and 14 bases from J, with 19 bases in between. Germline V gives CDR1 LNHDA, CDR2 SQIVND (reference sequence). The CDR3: CASSISGTGLSALHF. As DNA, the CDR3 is TGTGCCAGTAGTATATCGGGGACCGGCCTTAGTGCCCTCCACTTT.

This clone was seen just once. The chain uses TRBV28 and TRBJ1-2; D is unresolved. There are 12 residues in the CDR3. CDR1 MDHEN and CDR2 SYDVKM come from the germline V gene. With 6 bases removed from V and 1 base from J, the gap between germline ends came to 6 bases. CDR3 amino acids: CASSFSNYGYTF. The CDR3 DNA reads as TGTGCCAGCAGCTTCAGTAACTATGGCTACACCTTC.

The CDR3 DNA reads as TGCGCCAGCAGCTTGGGTGGGAGGACGGATTCACCCCTCCACTTT. This codes for CASSLGGRTDSPLHF. The rearrangement joins TRBV5-1 to TRBJ1-6; D remains ambiguous. CDR1 and CDR2 from the germline V gene are SGHRS and YFSETQ. The CDR3 consists of 15 residues. Trimming pared 0 bases from V and 8 bases from J, leaving 12 bases between.

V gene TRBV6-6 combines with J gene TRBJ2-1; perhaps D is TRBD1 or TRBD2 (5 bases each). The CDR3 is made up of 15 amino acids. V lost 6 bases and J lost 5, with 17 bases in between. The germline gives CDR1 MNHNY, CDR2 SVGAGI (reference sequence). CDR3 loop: CASSLGAMVDNEQFF. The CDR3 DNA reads TGTGCCAGCAGCCTCGGGGCCATGGTGGACAATGAGCAGTTCTTC.

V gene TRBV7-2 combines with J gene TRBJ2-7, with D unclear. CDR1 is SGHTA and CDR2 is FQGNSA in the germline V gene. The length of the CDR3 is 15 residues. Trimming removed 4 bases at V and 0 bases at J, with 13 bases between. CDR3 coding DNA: TGTGCCAGCAGCTCGTCCACCCTACTCTCCTACGAGCAGTACTTC. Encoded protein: CASSSSTLLSYEQYF.

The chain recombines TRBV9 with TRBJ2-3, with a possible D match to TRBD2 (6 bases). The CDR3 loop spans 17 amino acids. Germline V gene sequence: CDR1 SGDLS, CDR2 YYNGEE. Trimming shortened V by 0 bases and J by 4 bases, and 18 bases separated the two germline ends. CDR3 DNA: TGTGCCAGCAGCGTAGAGGCACTAGCCGGGGAACCAGATACGCAGTATTTT. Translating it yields CASSVEALAGEPDTQYF. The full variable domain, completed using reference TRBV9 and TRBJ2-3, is DSGVTQTPKHLITATGQRVTLRCSPRSGDLSVYWYQQSLDQGLQFLIQYYNGEERAKGNILERFSAQQFPDLHSELNLSSLELGDSALYFCASSVEALAGEPDTQYFGPGTRLTVL.

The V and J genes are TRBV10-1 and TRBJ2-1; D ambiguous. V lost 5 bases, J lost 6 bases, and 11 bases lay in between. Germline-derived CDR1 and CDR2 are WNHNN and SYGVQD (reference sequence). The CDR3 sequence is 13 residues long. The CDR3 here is CASSTTLGNEQFF. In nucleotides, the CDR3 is TGCGCCAGCAGTACCACTCTAGGCAATGAGCAGTTCTTC.

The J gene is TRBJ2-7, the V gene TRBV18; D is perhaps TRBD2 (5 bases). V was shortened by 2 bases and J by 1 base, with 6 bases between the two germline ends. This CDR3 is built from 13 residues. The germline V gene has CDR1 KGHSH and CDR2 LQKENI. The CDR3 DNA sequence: TGTGCCAGCTCACCATCGGGGTCCTACGAGCAGTACTTC. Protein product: CASSPSGSYEQYF.

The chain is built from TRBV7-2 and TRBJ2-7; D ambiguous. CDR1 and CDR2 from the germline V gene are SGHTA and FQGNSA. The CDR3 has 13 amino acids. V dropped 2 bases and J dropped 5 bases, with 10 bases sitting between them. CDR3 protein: CASSLRTFHEQYF. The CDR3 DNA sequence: TGTGCCAGCAGCTTAAGGACGTTCCACGAGCAGTACTTC.

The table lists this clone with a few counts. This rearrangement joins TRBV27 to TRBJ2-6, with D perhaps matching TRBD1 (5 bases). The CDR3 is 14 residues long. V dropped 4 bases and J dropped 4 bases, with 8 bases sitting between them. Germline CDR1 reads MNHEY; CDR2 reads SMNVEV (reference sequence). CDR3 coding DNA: TGTGCCAGCAGTTGGTCAGGGGGGGCCAACGTCCTGACTTTC. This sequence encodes CASSWSGGANVLTF.

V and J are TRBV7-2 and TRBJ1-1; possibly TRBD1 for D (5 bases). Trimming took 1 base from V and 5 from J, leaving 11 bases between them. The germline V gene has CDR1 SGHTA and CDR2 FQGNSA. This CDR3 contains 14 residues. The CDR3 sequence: CASSLGGAETEAFF. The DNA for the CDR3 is TGTGCCAGCAGCTTAGGGGGCGCGGAGACTGAAGCTTTCTTT.

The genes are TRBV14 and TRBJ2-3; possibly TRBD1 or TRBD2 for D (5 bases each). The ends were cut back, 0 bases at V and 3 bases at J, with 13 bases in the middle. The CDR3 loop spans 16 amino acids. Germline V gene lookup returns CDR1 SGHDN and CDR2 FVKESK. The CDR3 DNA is TGTGCCAGCAGCCAAGATCTGGGGACGTCAACAGATACGCAGTATTTT. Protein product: CASSQDLGTSTDTQYF. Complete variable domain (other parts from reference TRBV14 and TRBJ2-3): EAGVTQFPSHSVIEKGQTVTLRCDPISGHDNLYWYRRVMGKEIKFLLHFVKESKQDESGMPNNRFLAERTGGTYSTLKVQPAELEDSGVYFCASSQDLGTSTDTQYFGPGTRLTVL.